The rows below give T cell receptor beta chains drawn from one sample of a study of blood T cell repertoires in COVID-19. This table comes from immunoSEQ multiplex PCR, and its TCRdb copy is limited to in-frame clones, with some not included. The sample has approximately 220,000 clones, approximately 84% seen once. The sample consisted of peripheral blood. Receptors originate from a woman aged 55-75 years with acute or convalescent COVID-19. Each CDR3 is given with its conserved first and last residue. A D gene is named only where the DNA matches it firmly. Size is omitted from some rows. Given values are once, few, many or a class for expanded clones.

CDR3 DNA: TGTGCCACCAGTGATCCGGGACAGGGGAACACAGATACGCAGTATTTT
CDR3 protein: CATSDPGQGNTDTQYF
J gene: TRBJ2-3
V gene: TRBV24-1
clone size: -
D gene: TRBD1

CDR3 DNA: TGTGCCAGCAGTGGGGGGGGCGATGGGCCCCAGCATTTT
CDR3 protein: CASSGGGDGPQHF
J gene: TRBJ1-5
V gene: TRBV2
clone size: few
D gene: -

CDR3 DNA: TGTGCCACCAGCAGAGATCGGGGTCAGCCCCAGCATTTT
CDR3 protein: CATSRDRGQPQHF
J gene: TRBJ1-5
V gene: TRBV15
clone size: -
D gene: -

CDR3 DNA: TGTGCCAGCAGCCAGGACAGCCTGAACACTGAAGCTTTCTTT
CDR3 protein: CASSQDSLNTEAFF
J gene: TRBJ1-1
V gene: TRBV11-3
clone size: -
D gene: -

CDR3 DNA: TGTGCCAGCAGCTCGCCGGGAGGGGGCTCCTACAATGAGCAGTTCTTC
CDR3 protein: CASSSPGGGSYNEQFF
J gene: TRBJ2-1
V gene: TRBV28
clone size: -
D gene: TRBD2

CDR3 DNA: TGCGCCAGCAGCCTCGGAACTCAAGGGGCTACCGGGGAGCTGTTTTTT
CDR3 protein: CASSLGTQGATGELFF
J gene: TRBJ2-2
V gene: TRBV5-1
clone size: -
D gene: -

CDR3 DNA: TGCAGCGTGGGGACAGGGGGCCCTGGGCAGCCCCAGCATTTT
CDR3 protein: CSVGTGGPGQPQHF
J gene: TRBJ1-5
V gene: TRBV29-1
clone size: -
D gene: TRBD1

CDR3 DNA: TGTGCCAGCTCATCGAGCACAGATACGCAGTATTTT
CDR3 protein: CASSSSTDTQYF
J gene: TRBJ2-3
V gene: TRBV18
clone size: -
D gene: -

CDR3 DNA: TGTGCCAGCAGCCAACAAACTAGCGCCTACTACGAGCAGTACTTC
CDR3 protein: CASSQQTSAYYEQYF
J gene: TRBJ2-7
V gene: TRBV4-2
clone size: many
D gene: TRBD2

CDR3 DNA: TGTGCCAGTATCAGGCACCCCGGGGAGCTGTTTTTT
CDR3 protein: CASIRHPGELFF
J gene: TRBJ2-2
V gene: TRBV11-2
clone size: few
D gene: -

CDR3 DNA: TGTGCCAGCAGCCAGGGTTCCTTTGGCTACACCTTC
CDR3 protein: CASSQGSFGYTF
J gene: TRBJ1-2
V gene: TRBV5-6
clone size: -
D gene: -

CDR3 DNA: TGTGCCTGGATAAACAGGGTGGGCACTGAAGCTTTCTTT
CDR3 protein: CAWINRVGTEAFF
J gene: TRBJ1-1
V gene: TRBV30
clone size: few
D gene: -

CDR3 DNA: TGTGCCAGTGCTCCCAGGGAGGCTCGCTACTACAATGAGCAGTTCTTC
CDR3 protein: CASAPREARYYNEQFF
J gene: TRBJ2-1
V gene: TRBV19
clone size: -
D gene: -

CDR3 DNA: TGTGCCAGCAGCCCACACGGCGACGACACTCGGGGTGGCTACACCTTC
CDR3 protein: CASSPHGDDTRGGYTF
J gene: TRBJ1-2
V gene: TRBV5-4
clone size: -
D gene: -

CDR3 DNA: TGTGCCAGCTCACCACCCGGACAGGGTGGTGGATACGAGCAGTACTTC
CDR3 protein: CASSPPGQGGGYEQYF
J gene: TRBJ2-7
V gene: TRBV18
clone size: -
D gene: TRBD1

CDR3 DNA: TGTGCCAGCAGCCCCCGACAAGACACCGGGGAGCTGTTTTTT
CDR3 protein: CASSPRQDTGELFF
J gene: TRBJ2-2
V gene: TRBV7-8
clone size: once
D gene: -

CDR3 DNA: TGTGCCAGCAGCCCAGGACAGAATCCTCGATACGAGCAGTACTTC
CDR3 protein: CASSPGQNPRYEQYF
J gene: TRBJ2-7
V gene: TRBV6-5
clone size: many
D gene: -

CDR3 DNA: TGTGCCAGCAGCCAAAGCGGGGGGGCCGGGATCCAGTTCTTC
CDR3 protein: CASSQSGGAGIQFF
J gene: TRBJ2-1
V gene: TRBV7-2
clone size: -
D gene: TRBD2

CDR3 DNA: TGTGCCAGCAGTAAGGGACAGGTGAATTCACCCCTCCACTTT
CDR3 protein: CASSKGQVNSPLHF
J gene: TRBJ1-6
V gene: TRBV6-5
clone size: -
D gene: TRBD1

CDR3 DNA: TGTGCCAGCAGCTTATTGGCGGGGGGTTCTTTAGGTACAGATACGCAGTATTTT
CDR3 protein: CASSLLAGGSLGTDTQYF
J gene: TRBJ2-3
V gene: TRBV11-2
clone size: -
D gene: TRBD2

CDR3 DNA: TGTGCCAGCAGTCCGGACAGGGGCCCCTCCGGGCAGTACTTC
CDR3 protein: CASSPDRGPSGQYF
J gene: TRBJ2-7
V gene: TRBV6-6
clone size: -
D gene: TRBD1

CDR3 DNA: TGTGCCAGCAGCGTCAGGGCTATGAACACTGAAGCTTTCTTT
CDR3 protein: CASSVRAMNTEAFF
J gene: TRBJ1-1
V gene: TRBV5-6
clone size: few
D gene: -

CDR3 DNA: TGTGCCAGCAGTTACCAGGTGATGAACTATGGCTACACCTTC
CDR3 protein: CASSYQVMNYGYTF
J gene: TRBJ1-2
V gene: TRBV6-6
clone size: -
D gene: -

CDR3 DNA: TGTGCCAGCAGTGAACCCGGGCCCCTCCACTTT
CDR3 protein: CASSEPGPLHF
J gene: TRBJ1-6
V gene: TRBV6-1
clone size: -
D gene: -

CDR3 DNA: TGTGCCAGCAGTTACGGGGGAGGTACTACCACTGAAGCTTTCTTT
CDR3 protein: CASSYGGGTTTEAFF
J gene: TRBJ1-1
V gene: TRBV6-2/TRBV6-3
clone size: -
D gene: -

CDR3 DNA: TGTGCCAGCAGCCAAACCGGGACAACAAACGGCGGGGAGCTGTTTTTT
CDR3 protein: CASSQTGTTNGGELFF
J gene: TRBJ2-2
V gene: TRBV3-1/TRBV3-2
clone size: -
D gene: -

CDR3 DNA: TGTGCCAGCAGTTTGGAGGGAACAGATACGCAGTATTTT
CDR3 protein: CASSLEGTDTQYF
J gene: TRBJ2-3
V gene: TRBV6-5
clone size: -
D gene: -

CDR3 DNA: TGTGCCAGCAGCTTAGCTTGGGGCAGAGAAGCTTTCTTT
CDR3 protein: CASSLAWGREAFF
J gene: TRBJ1-1
V gene: TRBV7-8
clone size: -
D gene: -

CDR3 DNA: TGTGCCAGCAGCCCCCGGTCAGGGTCATTACAATCCACAGATACGCAGTATTTT
CDR3 protein: CASSPRSGSLQSTDTQYF
J gene: TRBJ2-3
V gene: TRBV7-8
clone size: -
D gene: -